This TCR beta chain was recorded in a study of blood T cell repertoires in COVID-19. The CDR3 has 14 amino acids. The germline gives CDR1 LGHNA, CDR2 YSLEER. V was pared by 1 base and J by 11 bases, with 17 bases between. Patients in Seattle were enrolled during active infection, then followed longitudinally. Repertoires were generated with immunoSEQ multiplex PCR, while TCRdb's copy carries only in-frame clones and drops some. The data hold 450,000 or so clones, with about 89% observed a single time. The chain employs TRBV4-3 and TRBJ1-1; D is perhaps TRBD1 (6 bases). The clonotype was recovered from a woman aged 40 to 49 with COVID-19, enrolled during active disease. The specimen was peripheral blood. The CDR3 bases are TGCGCCAGCAGCCAAGGACAGGAAACGTTTCGGGCTTTCTTT. This sequence encodes CASSQGQETFRAFF.